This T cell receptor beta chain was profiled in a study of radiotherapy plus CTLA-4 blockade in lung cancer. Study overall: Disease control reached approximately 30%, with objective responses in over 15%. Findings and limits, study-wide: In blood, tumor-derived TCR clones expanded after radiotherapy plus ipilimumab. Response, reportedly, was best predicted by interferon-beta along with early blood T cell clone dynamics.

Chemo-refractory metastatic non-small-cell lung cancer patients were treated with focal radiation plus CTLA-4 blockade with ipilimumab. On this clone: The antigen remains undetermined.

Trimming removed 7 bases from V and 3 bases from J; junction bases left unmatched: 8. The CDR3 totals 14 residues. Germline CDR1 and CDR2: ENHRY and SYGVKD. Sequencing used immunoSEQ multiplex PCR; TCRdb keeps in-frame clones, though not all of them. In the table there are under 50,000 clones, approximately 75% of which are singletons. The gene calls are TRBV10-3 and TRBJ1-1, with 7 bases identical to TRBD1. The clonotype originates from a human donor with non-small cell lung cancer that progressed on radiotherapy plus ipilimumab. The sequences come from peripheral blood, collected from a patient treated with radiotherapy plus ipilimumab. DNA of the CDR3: TGTGCCATCAAACCGACAGGGCTGGACACTGAAGCTTTCTTT. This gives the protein CAIKPTGLDTEAFF.